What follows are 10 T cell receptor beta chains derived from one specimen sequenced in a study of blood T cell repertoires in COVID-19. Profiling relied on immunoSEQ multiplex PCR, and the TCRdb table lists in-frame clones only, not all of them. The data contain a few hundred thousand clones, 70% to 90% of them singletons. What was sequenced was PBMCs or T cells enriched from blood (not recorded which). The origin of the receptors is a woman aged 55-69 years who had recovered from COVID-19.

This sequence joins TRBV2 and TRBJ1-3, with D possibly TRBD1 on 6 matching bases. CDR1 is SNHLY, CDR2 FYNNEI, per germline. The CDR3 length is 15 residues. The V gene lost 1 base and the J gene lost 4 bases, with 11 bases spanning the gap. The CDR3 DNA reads TGTGCCAGCAGTGAAGTGATAAGGGGGGGAAACACCATATATTTT. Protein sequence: CASSEVIRGGNTIYF. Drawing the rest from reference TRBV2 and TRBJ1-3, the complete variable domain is EPEVTQTPSHQVTQMGQEVILRCVPISNHLYFYWYRQILGQKVEFLVSFYNNEISEKSEIFDDQFSVERPDGSNFTLKIRSTKLEDSAMYFCASSEVIRGGNTIYFGEGSWLTVV.

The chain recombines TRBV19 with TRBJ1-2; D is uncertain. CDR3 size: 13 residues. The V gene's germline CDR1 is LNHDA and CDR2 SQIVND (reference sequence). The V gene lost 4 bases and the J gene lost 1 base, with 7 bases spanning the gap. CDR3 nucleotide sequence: TGTGCCAGTAGTACGGGAGTTAACTATGGCTACACCTTC. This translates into CASSTGVNYGYTF.

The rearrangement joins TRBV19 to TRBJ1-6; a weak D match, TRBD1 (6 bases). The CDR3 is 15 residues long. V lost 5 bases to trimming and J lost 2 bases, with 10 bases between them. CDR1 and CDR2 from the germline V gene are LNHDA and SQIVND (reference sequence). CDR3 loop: CASSARDTYNSPLHF. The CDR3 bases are TGTGCCAGTAGTGCCCGGGACACCTATAATTCACCCCTCCACTTT.

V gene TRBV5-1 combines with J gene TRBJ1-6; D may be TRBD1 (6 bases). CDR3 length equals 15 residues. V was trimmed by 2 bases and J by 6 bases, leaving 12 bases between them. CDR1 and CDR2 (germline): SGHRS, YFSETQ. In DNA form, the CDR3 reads TGCGCCAGCAGCTTTGGAACAGGGCCTAATTCACCCCTCCACTTT. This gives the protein CASSFGTGPNSPLHF.

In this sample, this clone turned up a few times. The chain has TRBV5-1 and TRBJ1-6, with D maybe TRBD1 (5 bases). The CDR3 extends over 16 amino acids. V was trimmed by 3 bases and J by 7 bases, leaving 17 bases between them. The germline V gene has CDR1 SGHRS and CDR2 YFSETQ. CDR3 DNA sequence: TGCGCCAGCAGCTCCCGGAGTGGGACTGGGAATTCACCCCTCCACTTT. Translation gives CASSSRSGTGNSPLHF.

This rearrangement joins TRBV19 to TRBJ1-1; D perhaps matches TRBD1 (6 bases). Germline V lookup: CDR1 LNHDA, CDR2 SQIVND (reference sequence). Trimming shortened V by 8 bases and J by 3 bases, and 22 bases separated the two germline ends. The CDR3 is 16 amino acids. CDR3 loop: CASSHLSWGGDTEAFF. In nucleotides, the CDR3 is TGTGCCAGTTCCCACCTATCTTGGGGGGGCGACACTGAAGCTTTCTTT.

The CDR3 DNA follows: TGTGCCAGCAGCCCGCAGGCGGCGGGCACTGAAGCTTTCTTT. Translated, it gives CASSPQAAGTEAFF. The chain links TRBV7-2 to TRBJ1-1; D unresolved. Germline V gene data show CDR1 as SGHTA and CDR2 as FQGNSA. The CDR3 runs 14 residues. V dropped 5 bases and J dropped 4 bases, with 14 bases sitting between them.

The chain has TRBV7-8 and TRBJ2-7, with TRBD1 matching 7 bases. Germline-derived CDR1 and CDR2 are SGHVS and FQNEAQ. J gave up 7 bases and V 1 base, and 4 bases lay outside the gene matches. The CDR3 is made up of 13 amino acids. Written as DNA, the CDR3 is TGTGCCAGCAGCTTAGACAGGGGCAGTGAGCAGTACGTC. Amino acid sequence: CASSLDRGSEQYV.

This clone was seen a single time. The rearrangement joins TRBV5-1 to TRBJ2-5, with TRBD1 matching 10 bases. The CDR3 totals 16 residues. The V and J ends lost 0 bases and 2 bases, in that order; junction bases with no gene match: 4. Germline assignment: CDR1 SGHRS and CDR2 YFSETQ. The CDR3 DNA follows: TGCGCCAGCAGCTTGGGGGACAGGGGCAGACAAGAGACCCAGTACTTC. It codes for CASSLGDRGRQETQYF.

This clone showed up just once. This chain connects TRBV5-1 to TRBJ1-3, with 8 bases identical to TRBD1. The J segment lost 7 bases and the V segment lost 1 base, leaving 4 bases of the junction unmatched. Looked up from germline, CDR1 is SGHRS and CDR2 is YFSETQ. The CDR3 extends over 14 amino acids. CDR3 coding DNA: TGCGCCAGCAGCTTGATGGACAGGGCCAACACCATATATTTT. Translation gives CASSLMDRANTIYF.